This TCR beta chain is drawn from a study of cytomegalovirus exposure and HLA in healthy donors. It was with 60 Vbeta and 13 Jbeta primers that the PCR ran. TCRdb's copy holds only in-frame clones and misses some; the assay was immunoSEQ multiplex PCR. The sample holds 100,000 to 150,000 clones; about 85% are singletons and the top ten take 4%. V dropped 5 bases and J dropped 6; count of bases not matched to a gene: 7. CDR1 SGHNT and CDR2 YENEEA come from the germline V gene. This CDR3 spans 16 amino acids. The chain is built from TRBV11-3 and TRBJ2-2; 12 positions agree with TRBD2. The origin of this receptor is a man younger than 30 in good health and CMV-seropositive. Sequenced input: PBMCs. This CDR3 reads CASSPRTSGMAGELFF. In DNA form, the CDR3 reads TGTGCCAGCAGCCCTCGGACTAGCGGGATGGCCGGGGAGCTGTTTTTT. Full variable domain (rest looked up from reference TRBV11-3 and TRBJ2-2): EAGVVQSPRYKIIEKKQPVAFWCNPISGHNTLYWYLQNLGQGPELLIRYENEEAVDDSQLPKDRFSAERLKGVDSTLKIQPAELGDSAVYLCASSPRTSGMAGELFFGEGSRLTVL.